The 27 T cell receptor beta chains given below trace back to one sample, sequenced in a study of cytomegalovirus exposure and HLA in healthy donors. Vbeta (60) and Jbeta (13) primers were used in the PCR. Libraries were prepared by immunoSEQ multiplex PCR; TCRdb keeps only in-frame clonotypes and omits some of them. The sample carries around 160,000 clones, 77% recorded once. Sample: PBMCs. These receptor sequences come from a man between 45 and 60 years old in good health and CMV-seropositive.

The DNA of the CDR3 is TGTGCCTGGAAGCCCCGGGACAGGGTAACGGCCGAGCAGTACTTC. Its protein product is CAWKPRDRVTAEQYF. The chain combines TRBV30 with TRBJ2-7; 9 bases match TRBD1. This CDR3 is built from 15 residues. The ends lost 4 bases at V and 6 bases at J; junction bases unmatched: 13. The germline V gene encodes CDR1 GTSNPN and CDR2 SVGIG (reference sequence).

This CDR3 reads CASSDTSGGNYEQYF. CDR3 nucleotide sequence: TGTGCCAGCAGTGACACTAGCGGGGGTAACTACGAGCAGTACTTC. The rearrangement joins TRBV2 to TRBJ2-7; TRBD2 agrees at 11 bases. Trimming cost V 3 bases and J 3 bases; bases outside gene matches: 4. CDR3 length: 15 amino acids. Per germline, CDR1 SNHLY and CDR2 FYNNEI.

The count of this clone is one. The rearrangement uses TRBV7-2 and TRBJ1-3; TRBD1 agrees at 10 bases. V lost 3 bases and J lost 2; bases outside the gene matches: 13. The CDR3 is 19 residues long. Germline V gene data show CDR1 as SGHTA and CDR2 as FQGNSA. The CDR3 DNA reads TGTGCCAGCAGCTTCGTGGACAGGGGGTCGACTTCTGCTGGAAACACCATATATTTT. This gives the protein CASSFVDRGSTSAGNTIYF.

This chain connects TRBV2 to TRBJ1-2; D is unresolved. The CDR3 is made up of 12 amino acids. V dropped 5 bases and J dropped 0 bases, with 4 bases sitting between them. Germline assignment: CDR1 SNHLY and CDR2 FYNNEI. CDR3 bases: TGTGCCAGCAGTATCTCTAACTATGGCTACACCTTC. This encodes CASSISNYGYTF.

This chain links TRBV9 with TRBJ1-6; 7 bases map to TRBD1. From germline, CDR1 is SGDLS and CDR2 YYNGEE. The CDR3 is 14 residues long. V shed 4 bases and J 5 bases; nucleotides not matched to a gene: 3. CDR3 region: CASSPGQNNSPLHF. CDR3 DNA: TGTGCCAGCAGCCCGGGACAGAATAATTCACCCCTCCACTTT.

This clone was seen more than once but under ten times. The same CDR3 can be traced to other DNA sequences in this sample. The chain uses TRBV5-1 and TRBJ1-2; 9 bases match TRBD1. The germline CDR1 and CDR2 sequences are SGHRS and YFSETQ. V gave up 2 bases and J gave up 8 bases; unmatched junction bases: 10. CDR3 length: 15 residues. This CDR3 reads CASSFLLTGGNGYTF. In DNA form, the CDR3 reads TGCGCCAGCAGCTTCCTTTTGACAGGGGGTAACGGCTACACCTTC. Complete variable domain (other parts from reference TRBV5-1 and TRBJ1-2): KAGVTQTPRYLIKTRGQQVTLSCSPISGHRSVSWYQQTPGQGLQFLFEYFSETQRNKGNFPGRFSGRQFSNSRSEMNVSTLELGDSALYLCASSFLLTGGNGYTFGSGTRLTVV.

The chain couples TRBV7-2 to TRBJ2-1, with D hard to call. The germline gives CDR1 SGHTA, CDR2 FQGNSA. V lost 8 bases and J 3 bases, leaving 5 bases between the germline ends. The CDR3 is 11 residues long. CDR3 protein: CASLLYNEQFF. CDR3 bases: TGTGCCAGCCTACTCTACAATGAGCAGTTCTTC.

The CDR3 DNA is TGTGCCAGCAGTTTATCCTACAGCGGTGTCTATAATTCACCCCTCCACTTT. Amino acids: CASSLSYSGVYNSPLHF. This chain uses TRBV27 with TRBJ1-6; D is undetermined. The CDR3 has 17 amino acids. CDR1 MNHEY and CDR2 SMNVEV come from the germline V gene (reference sequence). V was clipped by 0 bases and J by 3 bases, with 12 bases between them.

The chain joins TRBV28 to TRBJ1-2; D gene uncertain. This CDR3 contains 14 residues. V was cut by 5 bases and J by 3 bases, with 13 bases left in between. Per the germline V gene, CDR1 is MDHEN and CDR2 is SYDVKM. The CDR3 bases are TGTGCCAGCAGTACTCCCGTCGGAGACTATGGCTACACCTTC. Translation gives CASSTPVGDYGYTF.

This clone was seen once. The rearrangement links TRBV6-1 to TRBJ2-1; possible D gene TRBD1, 6 bases. V lost 4 bases and J 2 bases, leaving 12 bases between the germline ends. This CDR3 is 15 amino acids long. Germline assignment: CDR1 MNHNS and CDR2 SASEGT. CDR3 coding DNA: TGTGCCAGCAGTGCTCAACAGGGTACCTACAATGAGCAGTTCTTC. The encoded protein is CASSAQQGTYNEQFF.

The chain recombines TRBV21-1 with TRBJ2-5; the DNA was not compared with TRBD2, the D call given in the table. TRBV21-1 has pseudogene status. The CDR3 has 15 amino acids. CDR3 nucleotides: TGTGCCAGCAGCAATCGAAGAATTACTCAAGAGACCCAGTACTTC. Protein: CASSNRRITQETQYF.

The J gene is TRBJ1-5, the V gene TRBV21-1; the table's D call, TRBD1, has no DNA check behind it. TRBV21-1 is recorded as a pseudogene. The CDR3 length is 19 residues. CDR3 DNA sequence: TGTGCCAGCAGCAAAAAGGGGAGACAGGGGGGGGATGGCAATCAGCCCCAGCATTTT. Its translation: CASSKKGRQGGDGNQPQHF.

The chain has TRBV4-3 and TRBJ2-5; 8 bases map to TRBD2. CDR3 length: 16 residues. The ends lost 3 bases at V and 0 bases at J; junction bases unmatched: 6. The germline V gene has CDR1 LGHNA and CDR2 YSLEER. This chain's CDR3 is CASSQGTRPYQETQYF. The CDR3 region has the DNA TGCGCCAGCAGCCAGGGGACTAGGCCATACCAAGAGACCCAGTACTTC.

The chain combines TRBV18 with TRBJ2-3, with TRBD1 as a possible D gene (6 bases). Trimming pared 0 bases from V and 9 bases from J, leaving 16 bases between. CDR1 is KGHSH and CDR2 is LQKENI in the germline V gene. The CDR3 loop spans 15 amino acids. CDR3 region: CASSPPYDRLSTQYF. CDR3 in DNA: TGTGCCAGCTCACCACCGTATGACAGGTTGTCAACGCAGTATTTT.

This chain joins TRBV2 and TRBJ2-3, with 12 bases identical to TRBD2. V shed 8 bases, J shed 4 bases, and the junction held 4 bases outside the gene matches. CDR3 length: 14 amino acids. Looked up from germline, CDR1 is SNHLY and CDR2 is FYNNEI. CDR3 loop: CASSGLAGPDTQYF. CDR3 sequence (DNA): TGTGCCAGCTCGGGACTAGCGGGTCCAGATACGCAGTATTTT.

This clone was detected a few times. V and J are TRBV6-6 and TRBJ2-3; 11 nucleotides agree with TRBD2. V lost 4 bases and J lost 6; bases outside the gene matches: 9. The CDR3 loop spans 16 amino acids. Looked up from germline, CDR1 is MNHNY and CDR2 is SVGAGI (reference sequence). CDR3 sequence (DNA): TGTGCCAGCAGTTCCGGGCGACTAGCGGGGTACGATACGCAGTATTTT. Its translation: CASSSGRLAGYDTQYF.

J is TRBJ2-5 and V is TRBV27; a possible D gene is TRBD2 (7 bases). The ends were cut back, 5 bases at V and 4 bases at J, with 17 bases in the middle. The V gene's germline CDR1 is MNHEY and CDR2 SMNVEV (reference sequence). There are 15 residues in the CDR3. CDR3 bases: TGTGCCAGCAGTCTGGGCGGGGGCCTACTAGAGACCCAGTACTTC. It is translated as CASSLGGGLLETQYF.

A few counts support this clone. The rearrangement uses TRBV5-1 and TRBJ2-5; D possibly corresponds to TRBD1 (6 bases). The CDR3 has 15 amino acids. Trimming took off 3 bases at V and 2 bases at J, with 14 bases between the two ends. In germline, CDR1 is SGHRS, CDR2 YFSETQ. The CDR3 sequence is CASSSTQGRQETQYF. Written as DNA, the CDR3 is TGCGCCAGCAGCTCGACGCAGGGGCGGCAAGAGACCCAGTACTTC.

V gene TRBV7-2 combines with J gene TRBJ1-2, with D possibly TRBD1 on 6 matching bases. The CDR3 has 14 residues. Trimming shortened V by 4 bases and J by 4 bases, and 13 bases separated the two germline ends. Germline loops: CDR1 SGHTA, CDR2 FQGNSA. Here the CDR3 reads CASSSTQGSYGYTF. DNA of the CDR3: TGTGCCAGCAGCTCAACCCAGGGGAGCTATGGCTACACCTTC.

This clone was detected a few times. This chain links TRBV13 with TRBJ2-4; 7 bases agree with TRBD1. With 4 bases clipped from V and 1 base from J, the junction kept 16 bases outside the gene matches. CDR3 length equals 19 residues. Germline V gene sequence: CDR1 PRHDT, CDR2 FYEKMQ (reference sequence). CDR3 sequence (DNA): TGTGCCAGCAGCTCCCGACAGGGTCTAGGGGGTCCGGCCAAAAACATTCAGTACTTC. Protein sequence: CASSSRQGLGGPAKNIQYF. Drawing the rest from reference TRBV13 and TRBJ2-4, the complete variable domain is AAGVIQSPRHLIKEKRETATLKCYPIPRHDTVYWYQQGPGQDPQFLISFYEKMQSDKGSIPDRFSAQQFSDYHSELNMSSLELGDSALYFCASSSRQGLGGPAKNIQYFGAGTRLSVL.

Here the CDR3 DNA reads TGTGCCTGGAGTGCTGTTACAGGGTTTCAGCCCCAGCATTTT. As protein: CAWSAVTGFQPQHF. V is TRBV30 and J is TRBJ1-5; tentative D call: TRBD1 (6 bases). Per the germline V gene, CDR1 is GTSNPN and CDR2 is SVGIG (reference sequence). The CDR3 covers 14 residues. The germline V and J ends were trimmed by 1 base and 6 bases, with 13 bases remaining between them.

This clone was picked up one time. This chain uses TRBV19 with TRBJ1-2; D remains ambiguous. V lost 1 base, J lost 6 bases, and 6 bases lay in between. This CDR3 is built from 12 residues. Germline assignment: CDR1 LNHDA and CDR2 SQIVND (reference sequence). The CDR3 sequence: CASSIAGNGYTF. The CDR3 DNA sequence: TGTGCCAGTAGTATAGCGGGGAATGGCTACACCTTC.

This sequence joins TRBV4-2 and TRBJ1-1; TRBD1 matches at 8 bases. The germline V gene encodes CDR1 LGHNA and CDR2 YNFKEQ. This CDR3 has 16 residues. V was pared by 0 bases and J by 0 bases, with 3 bases of the junction left unmatched. Here the CDR3 reads CASSQEGTGVNTEAFF. Here the CDR3 DNA reads TGTGCCAGCAGCCAAGAGGGGACAGGAGTGAACACTGAAGCTTTCTTT.

Remarks on this clone: A junction end diverges from the germline sequence, so it may reflect a read error. The chain uses TRBV2 and TRBJ1-4; maybe TRBD1 (5 bases). Germline lookup yields CDR1 SNHLY and CDR2 FYNNEI. This CDR3 region has 12 residues. CDR3: CASSLGGRAIRF. The CDR3 DNA reads TGTGCCAGCAGCTTGGGTGGCAGGGCGATTCGTTTT.

The chain has TRBV18 and TRBJ2-6; 8 bases fit TRBD1. CDR3 length: 18 residues. The V gene end was trimmed by 6 bases and the J gene end by 0 bases; junction bases not matched to a gene: 10. Per germline, CDR1 KGHSH and CDR2 LQKENI. The CDR3, as DNA: TGTGCCAGCTCGGCTAGGACAGGGTTCTTCTCTGGGGCCAACGTCCTGACTTTC. As protein: CASSARTGFFSGANVLTF.

This clone appeared a single time. The CDR3 DNA sequence: TGTGCCAGCAGCCTTACCGGGACAGGGGTCGAGCAGTACTTC. This translates into CASSLTGTGVEQYF. The chain links TRBV5-5 to TRBJ2-7; 10 nucleotides align to TRBD1. Trimming cost V 4 bases and J 6 bases; bases outside gene matches: 7. Germline CDR1 is SGHKS and CDR2 is YYEKEE (reference sequence). The CDR3 runs to 14 residues.

The J gene is TRBJ2-7, the V gene TRBV4-1, with 7 bases matching TRBD1. The CDR3 is 13 amino acids. Germline V lookup: CDR1 MGHRA, CDR2 YSYEKL. The V gene end was trimmed by 3 bases and the J gene end by 6 bases; junction bases not matched to a gene: 5. This chain's CDR3 is CASSHSGGGEQYF. CDR3 coding DNA: TGCGCCAGCAGCCACTCAGGGGGTGGCGAGCAGTACTTC.